This TCR beta chain was recovered during a study of neurological immune-mediated disorders. Looking at the study overall: There were roughly 34 multiple sclerosis patients. Of these, 31 had relapsing-remitting MS and 3 had secondary progressive MS.

TCRdb reprocessed the 5' RACE reads with MiXCR, giving one entry per CDR3 protein. The sample includes over 55,000 distinct CDR3 sequences, about 2.5% seen only once; the top ten take approximately 3%. Findings and caveats of the study: Across subjects, expanded clones had no CDR3 amino acid sequences in common, pointing to private repertoires in all groups.

Germline V gene data show CDR1 as SQVTM and CDR2 as ANQGSEA. The CDR3 covers 14 residues. Unmatched junction bases numbered 6, after V lost 6 bases and J lost 4 bases. This clonotype came up many times. The target antigen is unknown. J is TRBJ2-7 and V is TRBV29-1; the match to TRBD2 covers 13 bases. This receptor was identified in a man aged 50 or older with multiple sclerosis. The sequenced sample consisted of PBMCs. The CDR3 nucleotides are TGCAGCGTGGAGGGGACTAGCGGGGCTTACGAGCAGTACTTC. It translates to CSVEGTSGAYEQYF.